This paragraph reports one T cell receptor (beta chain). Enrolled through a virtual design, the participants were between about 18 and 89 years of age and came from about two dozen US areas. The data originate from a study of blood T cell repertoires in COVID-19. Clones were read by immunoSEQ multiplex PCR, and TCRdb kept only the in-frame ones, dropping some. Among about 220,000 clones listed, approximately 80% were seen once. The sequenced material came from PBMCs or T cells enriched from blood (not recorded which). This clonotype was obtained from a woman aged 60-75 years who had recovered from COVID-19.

The CDR3 DNA is TGTGCCAGCAGAAACAGGGGGGTTGACGAAAAACTGTTTTTT. This translates into CASRNRGVDEKLFF. This chain uses TRBV6-5 with TRBJ1-4, with TRBD1 identical over 8 bases. This CDR3 is built from 14 residues. The V and J ends lost 6 bases and 8 bases, in that order; junction bases with no gene match: 8. Germline lookup yields CDR1 MNHEY and CDR2 SVGAGI.